The 9 T cell receptor beta chains presented below share a single source sample, sequenced in a study of T cells after yellow fever vaccination. Each CDR3 protein gets one entry after TCRdb re-called the 5' RACE reads with MiXCR. The table shows hundreds of thousands of distinct CDR3 sequences, with more than 8.5% occurring only once. This specimen consisted of PBMCs, obtained on the day of the first yellow fever vaccination. These receptors were taken from a man aged 18 to 30 who received the YFV17D yellow fever vaccine.

The genes are TRBV5-4 and TRBJ1-4; 8 nucleotides match TRBD1. Germline CDR1 SGHNT, CDR2 YYREEE (reference sequence). The CDR3 sequence is 15 residues long. With V trimmed by 3 bases and J by 10 bases, 11 bases remained unmatched. CDR3 DNA sequence: TGTGCCAGCAGCTCTCAGGGGGCTTCGGCTACAAAACTGTTTTTT. This encodes CASSSQGASATKLFF.

The chain has TRBV7-9 and TRBJ1-5; TRBD1 is a possible D gene (6 bases). Per germline, CDR1 SEHNR and CDR2 FQNEAQ (reference sequence). V shed 5 bases and J shed 4 bases, with 12 bases lying between them. There are 14 residues in the CDR3. CDR3 bases: TGTGCCAGCAGCCCCGGACAGAGAAATCAGCCCCAGCATTTT. Amino acid sequence: CASSPGQRNQPQHF.

This clonotype was observed at least ten times. The chain joins TRBV29-1 to TRBJ2-2; D is possibly TRBD2 (6 bases). Trimming removed 4 bases at V and 5 bases at J, with 20 bases between. This CDR3 contains 16 residues. Per germline, CDR1 SQVTM and CDR2 ANQGSEA. CDR3 coding DNA: TGCAGCGTTGCCAGGCCGGGGGTAGAAACGACCGGGGAGCTGTTTTTT. It is translated as CSVARPGVETTGELFF.

This chain joins TRBV5-1 and TRBJ2-1; 8 bases map to TRBD1. Germline values: CDR1 SGHRS, CDR2 YFSETQ. Germline trimming cut 4 bases from V and 3 bases from J; bases unmatched to any gene: 9. This CDR3 contains 16 residues. CDR3 bases: TGCGCCAGCAGCGCAGGCACAGGGGGGAACTACAATGAGCAGTTCTTC. This sequence encodes CASSAGTGGNYNEQFF.

This clonotype has only a few counts. The chain combines TRBV28 with TRBJ1-3, with a possible D match to TRBD1 (6 bases). Germline V gives CDR1 MDHEN, CDR2 SYDVKM. The CDR3 extends over 16 amino acids. Trimming removed 7 bases at V and 0 bases at J, with 16 bases between. CDR3 sequence reads: CASIKGGQFSGNTIYF. Here the CDR3 DNA reads TGTGCCAGCATCAAGGGGGGCCAGTTCTCTGGAAACACCATATATTTT.

This clonotype was counted ten times or more. The V call is TRBV28, the J call TRBJ1-5; 7 bases are shared with TRBD1. The V gene end was trimmed by 4 bases and the J gene end by 0 bases; junction bases not matched to a gene: 6. CDR1 is MDHEN and CDR2 is SYDVKM in the germline V gene. The CDR3 is made up of 16 amino acids. The CDR3 loop is CASSSLRQGSNQPQHF. Here the CDR3 DNA reads TGTGCCAGCAGTTCCCTCCGACAGGGTAGCAATCAGCCCCAGCATTTT.

The rearrangement uses TRBV6-2 or TRBV6-3 and TRBJ2-1, with 11 bases identical to TRBD2. The V segment lost 5 bases and the J segment 7 bases; nucleotides outside the gene matches: 4. Germline V gives CDR1 MNHEY, CDR2 SVGEGT. The CDR3 is 14 residues long. CDR3 amino acids: CASSRVAGGNEQFF. Written as DNA, the CDR3 is TGTGCCAGCAGTCGAGTAGCGGGGGGGAATGAGCAGTTCTTC.

This clonotype was detected many times. This sequence joins TRBV4-3 and TRBJ2-1, with D unresolved. V shed 0 bases and J shed 2 bases, with 23 bases lying between them. In germline, CDR1 is LGHNA, CDR2 YSLEER. The CDR3 runs to 20 residues. CDR3: CASSQESDRRTTGPYNEQFF. The CDR3 region has the DNA TGCGCCAGCAGCCAAGAAAGCGATCGTCGAACAACCGGGCCCTACAATGAGCAGTTCTTC.

The V call is TRBV3-1, the J call TRBJ2-3; possibly TRBD2 for D (6 bases). Between the trimmed V and J ends, which lost 1 base and 8 bases, there was a span of 10 bases. This CDR3 is built from 13 residues. Per germline, CDR1 LGHDT and CDR2 YNNKEL (reference sequence). The CDR3 bases are TGTGCCAGCAGCCAAGCCGACGGGGGTACGCAGTATTTT. This sequence encodes CASSQADGGTQYF.